This entry lists 22 T cell receptor beta chains sequenced from one sample in a study of read filtering for tumor transcriptome and immune sequencing. This library used about 360 ng RNA and molecular barcoded adaptors spanning alpha/delta and beta/gamma chains. One entry per CDR3 protein results from TCRdb running MiXCR on the reads. The sample includes about 27,000 distinct CDR3 sequences, approximately 14% of them seen just once. The sample was a population of CD138-negative cells sorted from bone marrow. The receptors were sampled from a donor aged 40 or over with multiple myeloma.

This clonotype showed up many times. The chain joins TRBV7-2 to TRBJ2-7, with TRBD2 matching over 9 bases. Per the germline V gene, CDR1 is SGHTA and CDR2 is FQGNSA. The length of the CDR3 is 15 residues. V dropped 5 bases and J dropped 4; count of bases not matched to a gene: 9. The CDR3 DNA is TGTGCCAGCAGCCAACCGACTAGCGGTATATACGAGCAGTACTTC. Amino acid sequence: CASSQPTSGIYEQYF.

The table lists this clonotype with many counts. J is TRBJ1-5 and V is TRBV2, with D tentatively TRBD1 (6 bases). This CDR3 region has 15 residues. Germline V gives CDR1 SNHLY, CDR2 FYNNEI. Trimming removed 6 bases from V and 1 base from J, with 13 bases in between. CDR3 residues: CASRTEQGSNQPQHF. The CDR3 nucleotides are TGTGCCAGCAGAACGGAACAGGGAAGCAATCAGCCCCAGCATTTT.

Worth noting for this clonotype: A much larger clone differs from this one at a single base, so this may be a read error. The chain couples TRBV29-1 to TRBJ2-3; D may be TRBD2 (5 bases). The V end was cut by 8 bases, the J end by 4 bases, with 16 bases between. CDR3 length: 13 residues. Per germline, CDR1 SQVTM and CDR2 ANQGSEA. CDR3 amino acids: CSTASFGADTQYF. The CDR3, as DNA: TGCAGCACAGCTAGCTTCGGCGCAGATACGCAGTATTTT.

Points on this clonotype: One base away lies a much larger clone, so this may be a sequencing read error. DNA for the CDR3: TGTGCCAGCAGCTTAGAGGGGTTGCGATCGGCTTTCTTT. Translated, it gives CASSLEGLRSAFF. The chain uses TRBV7-9 and TRBJ1-1, with D tentatively TRBD1 (5 bases). Germline assignment: CDR1 SEHNR and CDR2 FQNEAQ (reference sequence). V gave up 1 base and J gave up 11 bases, with 14 bases separating them. The CDR3 covers 13 residues.

Regarding this clonotype: A far more abundant clone sits one base away, making this likely a read error. The chain recombines TRBV7-6 with TRBJ1-5, with 7 bases fitting TRBD1. The V gene end was trimmed by 5 bases and the J gene end by 7 bases; junction bases not matched to a gene: 11. Germline V gene data show CDR1 as SGHVS and CDR2 as FNYEAQ. The length of the CDR3 is 15 residues. Here the CDR3 reads CASSTRGRGMQPQHF. The CDR3, as DNA: TGTGCCAGCAGCACCCGGGGCAGGGGGATGCAGCCCCAGCATTTT. The variable domain in full, with the rest retrieved from reference TRBV7-6 and TRBJ1-5, is GAGVSQSPRYKVTKRGQDVALRCDPISGHVSLYWYRQALGQGPEFLTYFNYEAQQDKSGLPNDRFSAERPEGSISTLTIQRTEQRDSAMYRCASSTRGRGMQPQHFGDGTRLSIL.

With respect to this clonotype: A read error may produce the germline difference seen at one junction end. CDR3 DNA: TGTGCCAGTAGTACGTGGACCGTGCAATTTCAGTATTTC. Its translation is CASSTWTVQFQYF. The chain is built from TRBV19 and TRBJ2-3; D ambiguous. CDR1 LNHDA and CDR2 SQIVND come from the germline V gene (reference sequence). The CDR3 has 13 residues.

This clonotype has at least ten counts. The chain couples TRBV29-1 to TRBJ2-2; D is unresolved. Germline lookup yields CDR1 SQVTM and CDR2 ANQGSEA. This CDR3 contains 13 residues. V was pared by 3 bases and J by 3 bases, with 8 bases between. This CDR3 is CSVETWDTGELFF. Written as DNA, the CDR3 is TGCAGCGTTGAGACGTGGGACACCGGGGAGCTGTTTTTT.

The chain is built from TRBV7-9 and TRBJ2-1; maybe TRBD2 (5 bases). This CDR3 contains 15 residues. Trimming cost V 2 bases and J 2 bases, with 10 bases left between them. Germline CDR1 and CDR2: SEHNR and FQNEAQ (reference sequence). Here the CDR3 reads CASSLSAAPYNEQFF. The DNA for the CDR3 is TGTGCCAGCAGCTTATCAGCGGCTCCCTACAATGAGCAGTTCTTC.

About this clonotype: This may arise from a read error, as a much more abundant clone is one base away. The rearrangement joins TRBV3-1 to TRBJ2-7, with D maybe TRBD2 (5 bases). Germline V gives CDR1 LGHDT, CDR2 YNNKEL (reference sequence). The ends were cut back, 2 bases at V and 7 bases at J, with 15 bases in the middle. The CDR3 length is 14 residues. The CDR3 DNA sequence: TGTGCCAGCAGCCAAAGCGGCCCCTACAATGAGCAGTACTTC. Translation: CASSQSGPYNEQYF.

This clonotype was observed at least ten times. The rearrangement joins TRBV10-2 to TRBJ1-1, with D unresolved. The CDR3 sequence is 12 residues long. V lost 2 bases and J lost 2, with 3 bases in between. CDR1 and CDR2 (germline): WSHSY, SAAADI. CDR3 residues: CASSEANTEAFF. DNA of the CDR3: TGCGCCAGCAGTGAGGCAAACACTGAAGCTTTCTTT.

As to this clonotype: This may arise from a read error, as a much more abundant clone is one base away. The chain employs TRBV29-1 and TRBJ2-3, with TRBD1 as a possible D gene (5 bases). This CDR3 is 14 amino acids long. Germline V gene lookup returns CDR1 SQVTM and CDR2 ANQGSEA. In DNA form, the CDR3 reads TGCAGCGTTCTTCTTCGACAGTACACAGGTACGCAGTATTTT. This translates into CSVLLRQYTGTQYF.

Ten or more counts support this clonotype. The chain couples TRBV12-3 or TRBV12-4 to TRBJ2-2; either TRBD1 or TRBD2 may supply D (5 bases each). This CDR3 has 15 amino acids. V dropped 3 bases and J dropped 1 base, with 9 bases sitting between them. CDR3 protein: CASSLGTGNTGELFF. The DNA for the CDR3 is TGTGCCAGCAGTTTGGGGACGGGGAACACCGGGGAGCTGTTTTTT.

This clonotype was found many times. The chain couples TRBV12-3 or TRBV12-4 to TRBJ2-1; no definite D call. Trimming took off 3 bases at V and 5 bases at J, with 11 bases between the two ends. This CDR3 spans 14 amino acids. CDR3 region: CASSFPPLDNEQFF. The CDR3 DNA reads as TGTGCCAGCAGTTTCCCCCCGCTAGACAATGAGCAGTTCTTC.

About this clonotype: The germline gene is not matched at one end of the junction; a read error may be the cause. The chain employs TRBV9 and TRBJ2-1; 7 bases fit TRBD2. The CDR3 totals 16 residues. The V gene's germline CDR1 is SGDLS and CDR2 YYNGEE. In nucleotides, the CDR3 is TGCGCCAGCAGCGCAGTGGTGGGAGGGCCCGGCAATGAGCAGTTCTTC. It translates to CASSAVVGGPGNEQFF.

The chain combines TRBV7-9 with TRBJ1-2, with D possibly being TRBD1 (6 bases). The CDR3 sequence is 13 residues long. V was clipped by 6 bases and J by 8 bases, with 16 bases between them. The germline V gene has CDR1 SEHNR and CDR2 FQNEAQ (reference sequence). CDR3 nucleotides: TGTGCCAGCAGAAAACAGGGTATTGGCGGCTACACCTTC. Its translation is CASRKQGIGGYTF. The variable domain in full, completed from reference TRBV7-9 and TRBJ1-2, reads DTGVSQNPRHKITKRGQNVTFRCDPISEHNRLYWYRQTLGQGPEFLTYFQNEAQLEKSRLLSDRFSAERPKGSFSTLEIQRTEQGDSAMYLCASRKQGIGGYTFGSGTRLTVV.

Ten or more counts support this clonotype. The chain combines TRBV29-1 with TRBJ2-7; a weak D match, TRBD2 (6 bases). Germline CDR1 SQVTM, CDR2 ANQGSEA. Trimming pared 4 bases from V and 1 base from J, leaving 14 bases between. The CDR3 contains 14 residues. The CDR3 nucleotides read TGCAGCGTTGTCCCGGGAGTAGGTTCCTACGAGCAGTACTTC. It codes for CSVVPGVGSYEQYF.

This clonotype appeared many times. In DNA form, the CDR3 reads TGTGCCAGCAGTGCCCCCCGCGAGCAGTTCTTC. Residues: CASSAPREQFF. V usage is TRBV28 and J usage is TRBJ2-1; no definite D call. Between the trimmed V and J ends, which lost 5 bases and 10 bases, there was a span of 9 bases. The germline gives CDR1 MDHEN, CDR2 SYDVKM. CDR3 length: 11 residues.

Ten or more counts support this clonotype. The rearrangement links TRBV7-8 to TRBJ2-2, with a possible D match to TRBD2 (6 bases). CDR1 and CDR2 from the germline V gene are SGHVS and FQNEAQ. Between the trimmed V and J ends, which lost 5 bases and 4 bases, there was a span of 17 bases. The length of the CDR3 is 16 residues. The CDR3 coding sequence is TGTGCCAGCAGCCGGGAAACGGGAGCCGGCACCGGGGAGCTGTTTTTT. It specifies CASSRETGAGTGELFF.

A few counts support this clonotype. This may be a read error: a much more frequent sequence differs by one nucleotide. The chain employs TRBV20-1 and TRBJ1-2; D not resolved. The germline gives CDR1 DFQATT, CDR2 SNEGSKA (reference sequence). The CDR3 totals 13 residues. The CDR3, as DNA: TGCAGTGCTAGACAGGACTCTAACTATGGCTGCACCTTC. It codes for CSARQDSNYGCTF.

The rearrangement joins TRBV18 to TRBJ2-7, with 8 bases identical to TRBD2. Germline loops: CDR1 KGHSH, CDR2 LQKENI. The ends lost 5 bases at V and 4 bases at J; junction bases unmatched: 7. The CDR3 contains 14 residues. The CDR3 region has the DNA TGTGCCAGCTCAGCGGGGACTAGTACGTACGAGCAGTACTTC. Translation gives CASSAGTSTYEQYF.

At least ten counts were recorded for this clonotype. V usage is TRBV29-1 and J usage is TRBJ1-1, with D possibly TRBD1 on 6 matching bases. In germline, CDR1 is SQVTM, CDR2 ANQGSEA. With 5 bases removed from V and 1 base from J, the gap between germline ends came to 20 bases. This CDR3 contains 16 residues. The CDR3 protein is CSVTHVQGPRNTEAFF. The CDR3 nucleotides read TGCAGCGTTACCCACGTGCAGGGGCCACGGAACACTGAAGCTTTCTTT.

This clonotype was picked up many times. The chain carries TRBV2 and TRBJ2-7; the match to TRBD2 covers 11 bases. The CDR3 is made up of 15 amino acids. Trimming at V came to 3 bases and at J to 3 bases, leaving 4 bases not matched to a gene. Germline CDR1 SNHLY, CDR2 FYNNEI. The CDR3 here is CASSDSLAGGYEQYF. CDR3 DNA: TGTGCCAGCAGTGACTCCCTAGCGGGAGGCTACGAGCAGTACTTC. Filled out from reference TRBV2 and TRBJ2-7, the complete variable domain reads EPEVTQTPSHQVTQMGQEVILRCVPISNHLYFYWYRQILGQKVEFLVSFYNNEISEKSEIFDDQFSVERPDGSNFTLKIRSTKLEDSAMYFCASSDSLAGGYEQYFGPGTRLTVT.